This T cell receptor (beta chain) came from a study of graft-versus-host responses after intestinal transplantation. Study-level background: Induction using anti-thymocyte globulin, followed by tacrolimus and steroids for roughly 3 years, was given to all recipients.

On this clone itself: Its antigen is undetermined.

This CDR3 is 15 amino acids long. Germline-derived CDR1 and CDR2 are SGHDT and YYEEEE. Trimming cost V 4 bases and J 1 base, with 11 bases left between them. Study findings and constraints: Some GvH clones appeared in ileal mucosa or blood before recipient bone marrow. Peak GvH clone levels in circulation were associated with early post-transplant HvG declines. Graft-donor T cell macrochimerism coincided with high graft-versus-host to host-versus-graft clonal ratios in allografts.

Repertoires were generated with immunoSEQ multiplex PCR, while TCRdb's copy carries only in-frame clones and drops some. Here the sample spans under 100,000 clones, around 90% being singletons. This receptor was obtained from a human patient who received an intestinal transplant, so some T cells may come from the graft donor. The sample in question was PBMCs, obtained approximately 420 days after intestinal transplant. The V gene is TRBV5-6, the J gene TRBJ2-2; a weak D match, TRBD2 (6 bases). The CDR3 DNA reads TGTGCCAGCAGCCCGATGGGGGGGAACACCGGGGAGCTGTTTTTT. It encodes CASSPMGGNTGELFF.